The entry below gives a single TCR beta chain sequence along with its context. The data are from a study of blood T cell repertoires in COVID-19. The V gene end was trimmed by 5 bases and the J gene end by 0 bases; junction bases not matched to a gene: 9. The germline CDR1 and CDR2 sequences are MNHEY and SMNVEV (reference sequence). This CDR3 comprises 17 residues. Clones were read by immunoSEQ multiplex PCR, and TCRdb kept only the in-frame ones, dropping some. The sample consists of about 170,000 clones, approximately 77% of them appearing once. The origin of this receptor is a woman older than 75 with active or convalescent COVID-19. Sequencing input: peripheral blood. The J gene is TRBJ1-3, the V gene TRBV27, with 8 bases fitting TRBD1. CDR3 amino acids: CASSPGTGLFSGNTIYF. DNA for the CDR3: TGTGCCAGCAGTCCCGGGACAGGTCTTTTCTCTGGAAACACCATATATTTT.